This T cell receptor (beta chain) was captured in a study of blood T cells in healthy people across ages. Study-level background: T cells yielded about one barcoded beta molecule per two cells through template switching. Study-wide points: A conclusive naive versus antigen-experienced comparison was prevented by the unsorted PBMCs.

In each sample, at least 7 million PBMCs were isolated. Per the germline V gene, CDR1 is MNHNY and CDR2 is SVGAGI (reference sequence). The CDR3 runs to 16 residues. V gave up 10 bases and J gave up 0 bases; unmatched junction bases: 14. Alongside a J-beta primer mix, a sample-barcoded 5' primer served in a second PCR lasting roughly 6 to 12 cycles. Each CDR3 protein gets one entry after TCRdb re-called the 5' RACE reads with MiXCR. In the table there are about 1.5 million distinct CDR3 sequences, approximately 43% of which are singletons. In its sample, this clonotype was seen a few times. Its target is not known.

V gene TRBV6-6 combines with J gene TRBJ1-2, with 7 bases lining up with TRBD1. Sample: blood. The receptor comes from a woman aged 18-29 years in good health. CDR3 in DNA: TGTGCCACCAGAATACGACAGGGAATAACTAACTATGGCTACACCTTC. Protein: CATRIRQGITNYGYTF.